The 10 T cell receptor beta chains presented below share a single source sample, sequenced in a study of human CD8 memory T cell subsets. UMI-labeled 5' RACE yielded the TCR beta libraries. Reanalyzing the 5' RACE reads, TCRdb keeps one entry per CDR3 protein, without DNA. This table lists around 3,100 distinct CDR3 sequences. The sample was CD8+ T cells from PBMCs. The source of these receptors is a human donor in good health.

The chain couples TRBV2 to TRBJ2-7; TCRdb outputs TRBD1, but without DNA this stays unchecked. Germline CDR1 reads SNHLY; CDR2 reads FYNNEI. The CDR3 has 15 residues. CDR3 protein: CASSEGQGDSYEQYF. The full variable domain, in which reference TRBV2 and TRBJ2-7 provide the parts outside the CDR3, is EPEVTQTPSHQVTQMGQEVILRCVPISNHLYFYWYRQILGQKVEFLVSFYNNEISEKSEIFDDQFSVERPDGSNFTLKIRSTKLEDSAMYFCASSEGQGDSYEQYFGPGTRLTVT.

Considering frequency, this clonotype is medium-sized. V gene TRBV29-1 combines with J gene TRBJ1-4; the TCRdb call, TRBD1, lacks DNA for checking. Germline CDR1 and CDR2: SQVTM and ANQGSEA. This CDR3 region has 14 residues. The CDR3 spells CSVQPGRSNEKLFF.

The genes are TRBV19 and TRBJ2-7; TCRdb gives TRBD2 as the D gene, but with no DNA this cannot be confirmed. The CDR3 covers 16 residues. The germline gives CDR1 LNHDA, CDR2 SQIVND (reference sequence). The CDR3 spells CASSIRFGGRIYEQYF. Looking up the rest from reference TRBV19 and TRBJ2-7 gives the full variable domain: DGGITQSPKYLFRKEGQNVTLSCEQNLNHDAMYWYRQDPGQGLRLIYYSQIVNDFQKGDIAEGYSVSREKKESFPLTVTSAQKNPTAFYLCASSIRFGGRIYEQYFGPGTRLTVT.

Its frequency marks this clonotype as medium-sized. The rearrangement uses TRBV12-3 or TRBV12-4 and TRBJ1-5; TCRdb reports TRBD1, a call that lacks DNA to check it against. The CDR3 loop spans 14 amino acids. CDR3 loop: CASSFSGDNQPQHF.

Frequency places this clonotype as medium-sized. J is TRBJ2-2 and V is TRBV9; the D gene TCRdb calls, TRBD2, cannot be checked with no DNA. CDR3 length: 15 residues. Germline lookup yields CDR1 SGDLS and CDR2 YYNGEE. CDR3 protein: CASSGSGGGNGELFF.

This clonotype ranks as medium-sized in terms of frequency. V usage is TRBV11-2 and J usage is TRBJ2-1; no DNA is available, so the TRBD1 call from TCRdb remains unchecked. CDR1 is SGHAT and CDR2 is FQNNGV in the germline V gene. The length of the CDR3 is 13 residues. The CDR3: CASSATAYNEQFF.

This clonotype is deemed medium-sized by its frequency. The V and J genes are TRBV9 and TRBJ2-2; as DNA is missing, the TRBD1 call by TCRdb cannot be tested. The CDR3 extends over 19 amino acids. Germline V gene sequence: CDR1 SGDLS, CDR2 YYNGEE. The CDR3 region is CASSVPFGTGEPNTGELFF.

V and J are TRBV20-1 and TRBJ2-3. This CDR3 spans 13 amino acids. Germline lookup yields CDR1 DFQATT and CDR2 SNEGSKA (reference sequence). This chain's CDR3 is CSASEGAIDTQYF.

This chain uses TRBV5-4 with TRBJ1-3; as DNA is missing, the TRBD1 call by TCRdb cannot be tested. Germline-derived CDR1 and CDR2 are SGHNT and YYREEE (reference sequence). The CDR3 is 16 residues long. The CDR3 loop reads CASSYLGTSSGNTIYF.

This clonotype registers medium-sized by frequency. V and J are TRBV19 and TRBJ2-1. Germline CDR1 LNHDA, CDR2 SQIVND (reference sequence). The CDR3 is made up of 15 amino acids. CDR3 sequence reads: CASRPPGGTYNEQFF.